Below, one TCR beta chain is given with its context. The sample originates from a study of blood T cell repertoires in COVID-19. The wider study: Samples taken during acute and convalescent COVID-19 were collected in the United States, Italy and Spain.

Germline loops: CDR1 SEHNR, CDR2 FQNEAQ (reference sequence). V was trimmed by 0 bases and J by 10 bases, leaving 7 bases between them. This CDR3 spans 12 amino acids. Original data processing: The assay estimated nucleated cells by amplifying reference gene primers. Produced via immunoSEQ multiplex PCR; TCRdb's table is partial and in-frame only. V and J calls plus clone size are reproduced from that table; the DNA served to infer D and trimming. The sample includes 100,000 to 120,000 clones, 70% to 90% of them seen just once. J is TRBJ1-3 and V is TRBV7-9; D remains ambiguous. The sample was peripheral blood. This sequence was found in a woman between 65 and 79 years old who had recovered from COVID-19. The CDR3 region is CASSLAGGTIYF. The DNA for the CDR3 is TGTGCCAGCAGCTTAGCGGGAGGGACCATATATTTT.